Listed below are T cell receptor beta chains from one sample, sequenced in a study of early T cells in non-severe SARS-CoV-2 infection. TCRdb reprocessed the 5' RACE reads via MiXCR and lists one record per CDR3 protein. The table lists about 77,000 distinct CDR3 sequences, over 9% of them singletons. Sequencing input: whole blood. Source of these receptors: an adult who was a healthcare worker with PCR-confirmed SARS-CoV-2 infection or an uninfected control (not recorded which). Each CDR3 is given with its conserved first and last residue. D genes are given only for firm matches. The size field is filled for only some rows; it gives once, few, many or a size class.

>.|TRBV12-5|TRBJ2-5|.
TGTGCTAGTGCCCTGAGGGGAGAGACCCAGTACTTC
CASALRGETQYF
>many|TRBV25-1|TRBJ2-7|TRBD1
TGTGCCAGCAGTGGGGGCAGGGGGTACGAGCAGTACTTC
CASSGGRGYEQYF
>.|TRBV29-1|TRBJ2-1|TRBD2
TGCAGCGGTCGACTAGCGGGAGGGCGGGGGTATGAGCAGTTCTTC
CSGRLAGGRGYEQFF
>many|TRBV7-9|TRBJ2-2|TRBD2
TGTGCCAGCAGCATCCACAGCGGGAGAGGAACCGGGGAGCTGTTTTTT
CASSIHSGRGTGELFF
>.|TRBV29-1|TRBJ1-1|TRBD1
TGCAGCGACAGGGGGGCTGTCACTGAAGCTTTCTTT
CSDRGAVTEAFF
>many|TRBV11-2|TRBJ1-1|.
TGTGCCAGCAGCTTAGAACCAGGGATGAACACTGAAGCTTTCTTT
CASSLEPGMNTEAFF
>many|TRBV10-3|TRBJ1-6|TRBD1
TGTGCCATCAGTGGTACCGGGACAGGGGAATCACCCCTCCACTTT
CAISGTGTGESPLHF
>.|TRBV27|TRBJ2-1|TRBD2
TGTGCCAGCAGGCCACCTAGCGGGAGTACCTATGAGCAGTTCTTC
CASRPPSGSTYEQFF
>few|TRBV11-2|TRBJ1-5|.
TGTGCCAGCAGCCGTCTCGGTCGCAATCAGCCCCAGCATTTT
CASSRLGRNQPQHF
>few|TRBV4-1|TRBJ2-4|TRBD1
TGCGCCAGCAGCCCCGAGGGACAGTCACTAGCCAAAAACATTCAGTACTTC
CASSPEGQSLAKNIQYF
>few|TRBV19|TRBJ2-7|.
TGTGCCAGTAGTACAGGACCGGGCTACGAGCAGTACTTC
CASSTGPGYEQYF
>.|TRBV7-8|TRBJ2-6|TRBD2
TGTGCCAGCAGTTCCCAACTAGCGGGATCAAACTCTGGGGCCAACGTCCTGACTTTC
CASSSQLAGSNSGANVLTF
>.|TRBV28|TRBJ2-2|.
TGTGCCAGCAGTTTTTTAGGGACGGCGAACACCGGGGAGCTGTTTTTT
CASSFLGTANTGELFF
>.|TRBV6-1|TRBJ1-3|.
TGTGCCAGCCGTTACGACGCCAGCTCTGGAAACACCATATATTTT
CASRYDASSGNTIYF
>many|TRBV12-3/TRBV12-4|TRBJ2-7|TRBD1
TGTGCCAGCAGTTTTAGGGGACGACACATCCAGGGGGACGAGCAGTACTTC
CASSFRGRHIQGDEQYF
>many|TRBV20-1|TRBJ2-1|TRBD2
TGCAGTCCGGGACTAGCGGGAGATCATGAGCAGTTCTTC
CSPGLAGDHEQFF
>many|TRBV28|TRBJ2-7|.
TGTGCCAGCAGTTTACCGGGACGCGTTCGGTACGAGCAGTACTTC
CASSLPGRVRYEQYF
>many|TRBV7-9|TRBJ1-1|.
TGTGCCAGCAGCCAACTACGCGGAATGAACACTGAAGCTTTCTTT
CASSQLRGMNTEAFF
>.|TRBV12-3/TRBV12-4|TRBJ1-4|.
TGTACCAGCAGTTTAGCCGGGACCGAAAAACTGTTTTTT
CTSSLAGTEKLFF
>.|TRBV27|TRBJ2-5|.
TGTGCCAGCAGTCCCTCGAGCCGACCGCGAGAGACCCAGTACTTC
CASSPSSRPRETQYF
>.|TRBV12-3/TRBV12-4|TRBJ2-1|.
TGTGCCAGCGAGGACCCCAGGGATGAGCAGTTCTTC
CASEDPRDEQFF
>few|TRBV3-1|TRBJ2-7|.
TGTGCCAGCAGTCGGCGGATGGCGGGCTCCTACGAGCAGTACTTC
CASSRRMAGSYEQYF
>.|TRBV7-9|TRBJ2-3|.
TGTGCCAGCAGCGAAGTCCTAGGAACAGATACGCAGTATTTT
CASSEVLGTDTQYF
>.|TRBV7-2|TRBJ2-3|.
TGTGCCAGCAGCCTCAATCCGGGGAAGACAGATACGCAGTATTTT
CASSLNPGKTDTQYF
>.|TRBV12-3/TRBV12-4|TRBJ1-1|.
TGTGCCAGCAGCCTTGGGTTTATCGCTGAAGCTTTCTTT
CASSLGFIAEAFF